Listed below are T cell receptor beta chains from one sample, sequenced in a study of T cells in Graves' hyperthyroidism and ophthalmopathy. TCRdb re-called the multiplex PCR reads through MiXCR, storing one row per CDR3 protein. The sample lists a few hundred thousand distinct CDR3 sequences; 14% were seen once. Input material: blood. The receptors stem from a woman in her thirties or forties with Graves' hyperthyroidism. Each CDR3 is given with its conserved first and last residue. The order of the fields is V gene, D gene, J gene, clone size, CDR3 protein, CDR3 DNA. The D gene is left open where the match is weak. Rows may omit the clone size; those that give it use once, few, many or a size class.

V: TRBV20-1
D: NA
J: TRBJ2-1
size: many
CDR3: CSARGVATSYNEQFF
DNA: TGCAGTGCTAGAGGGGTAGCGACTTCCTACAATGAGCAGTTCTTC

V: TRBV11-3
D: NA
J: TRBJ2-1
size: many
CDR3: CASSLGHSYNEQFF
DNA: TGTGCCAGCAGCTTGGGGCACTCCTACAATGAGCAGTTCTTC

V: TRBV5-1
D: TRBD2
J: TRBJ2-1
size: few
CDR3: CASSSRVSGGPGTIEQFF
DNA: TGCGCCAGCAGCTCCCGGGTTAGCGGGGGTCCCGGGACAATTGAGCAGTTCTTC

V: TRBV3-1
D: TRBD1
J: TRBJ1-2
size: many
CDR3: CASSPSFGQALGGYTF
DNA: TGTGCCAGCAGCCCTTCATTCGGACAGGCCCTAGGGGGCTACACCTTC

V: TRBV28
D: NA
J: TRBJ1-1
size: many
CDR3: CASIPFPVLMNTEAFF
DNA: TGTGCCAGCATCCCCTTCCCGGTTCTCATGAACACTGAAGCTTTCTTT

V: TRBV28
D: TRBD1
J: TRBJ1-2
size: many
CDR3: CASSVYRGGYGYTF
DNA: TGTGCCAGCAGTGTTTACAGGGGAGGCTATGGCTACACCTTC

V: TRBV9
D: NA
J: TRBJ2-2
size: few
CDR3: CASSVFSGGGTGELFF
DNA: TGTGCCAGCAGCGTATTTAGCGGAGGGGGCACCGGGGAGCTGTTTTTT

V: TRBV5-5
D: TRBD1
J: TRBJ1-1
size: few
CDR3: CASNPQGARNTEAFF
DNA: TGTGCCAGCAACCCCCAGGGGGCGCGGAACACTGAAGCTTTCTTT

V: TRBV5-1
D: NA
J: TRBJ1-2
size: few
CDR3: CASSLWSDRAYGYTF
DNA: TGCGCCAGCAGCTTGTGGTCCGACCGAGCCTATGGCTACACCTTC

V: TRBV2
D: TRBD1
J: TRBJ2-3
size: few
CDR3: CASSLTGQGLDTQYF
DNA: TGTGCCAGCAGCCTGACAGGGCAGGGCTTGGATACGCAGTATTTT

V: TRBV3-1
D: NA
J: TRBJ2-3
size: many
CDR3: CASSQDGAGTDTQYF
DNA: TGTGCCAGCAGCCAAGACGGCGCTGGCACAGATACGCAGTATTTT

V: TRBV28
D: NA
J: TRBJ2-7
size: many
CDR3: CASIGSEIYEQYF
DNA: TGTGCCAGCATAGGTTCAGAAATCTACGAGCAGTACTTC

V: TRBV5-5
D: TRBD1
J: TRBJ2-1
size: NA
CDR3: CASSFGPGQGYEQFF
DNA: TGTGCCAGCAGCTTTGGCCCGGGACAGGGATATGAGCAGTTCTTC

V: TRBV3-1
D: NA
J: TRBJ1-1
size: many
CDR3: CASSQEWSTEAFF
DNA: TGTGCCAGCAGCCAAGAGTGGAGCACTGAAGCTTTCTTT

V: TRBV3-1
D: TRBD2
J: TRBJ2-1
size: NA
CDR3: CASSPLVAGRVGEQFF
DNA: TGTGCCAGCAGCCCCCTGGTAGCGGGACGGGTGGGTGAGCAGTTCTTC

V: TRBV7-2
D: TRBD1
J: TRBJ2-3
size: NA
CDR3: CASRRTGGAADTQYF
DNA: TGTGCCAGCAGGCGCACAGGGGGCGCAGCAGATACGCAGTATTTT

V: TRBV4-2
D: TRBD1
J: TRBJ2-1
size: few
CDR3: CASSPRQGTVEQFF
DNA: TGTGCCAGCAGCCCGCGACAGGGAACGGTTGAGCAGTTCTTC

V: TRBV20-1
D: NA
J: TRBJ2-7
size: few
CDR3: CSARVISGSYEQYF
DNA: TGCAGTGCTAGAGTTATTAGCGGATCCTACGAGCAGTACTTC

V: TRBV7-9
D: NA
J: TRBJ1-1
size: many
CDR3: CASSPGWGMNTEAFF
DNA: TGTGCCAGCAGTCCCGGTTGGGGGATGAACACTGAAGCTTTCTTT

V: TRBV12-3/TRBV12-4
D: NA
J: TRBJ2-3
size: many
CDR3: CASTKADSTDTQYF
DNA: TGTGCCAGCACCAAAGCGGATAGCACAGATACGCAGTATTTT

V: TRBV6-1
D: TRBD2
J: TRBJ2-4
size: few
CDR3: CASRGRLAGPGGNIQYF
DNA: TGTGCCAGCAGGGGACGACTAGCGGGTCCAGGGGGGAACATTCAGTACTTC

V: TRBV29-1
D: NA
J: TRBJ2-7
size: NA
CDR3: CSVSDIPYEQHF
DNA: TGCAGCGTGTCAGATATCCCCTACGAGCAGCACTTC

V: TRBV4-1
D: TRBD2
J: TRBJ2-3
size: NA
CDR3: CASSQLTSGGGNTDTQYF
DNA: TGCGCCAGCAGCCAGTTAACGTCGGGAGGAGGGAACACAGATACGCAGTATTTT

V: TRBV18
D: NA
J: TRBJ1-5
size: many
CDR3: CASSKYRDQPQHF
DNA: TGTGCCAGCTCAAAATACAGGGATCAGCCCCAGCATTTT

V: TRBV18
D: NA
J: TRBJ1-2
size: many
CDR3: CASSPPGRSGYTF
DNA: TGTGCCAGCTCACCACCGGGCCGGAGCGGCTACACCTTC

V: TRBV29-1
D: TRBD2
J: TRBJ2-1
size: many
CDR3: CSVEDSISGRLNEQFF
DNA: TGCAGCGTTGAAGATAGTATAAGCGGGAGGCTTAATGAGCAGTTCTTC

V: TRBV30
D: NA
J: TRBJ2-7
size: many
CDR3: CAWSVRNEQYF
DNA: TGTGCCTGGAGTGTGAGGAACGAGCAGTACTTC

V: TRBV28
D: NA
J: TRBJ1-2
size: NA
CDR3: CASSLTAPVDGYTF
DNA: TGTGCCAGCAGTCTTACTGCGCCAGTGGATGGCTACACCTTC

V: TRBV28
D: TRBD2
J: TRBJ2-7
size: many
CDR3: CASSLSPGASGTYEQYF
DNA: TGTGCCAGCAGTCTATCCCCGGGGGCTAGCGGGACCTACGAGCAGTACTTC

V: TRBV6-1
D: NA
J: TRBJ2-5
size: NA
CDR3: CASSTGGSETQYF
DNA: TGTGCCAGCAGTACAGGAGGATCAGAGACCCAGTACTTC

V: TRBV15
D: NA
J: TRBJ2-3
size: many
CDR3: CATSNGKTSTDTQYF
DNA: TGTGCCACCAGCAACGGCAAGACCTCCACAGATACGCAGTATTTT

V: TRBV20-1
D: NA
J: TRBJ2-1
size: many
CDR3: CSAPFEGGGNEQFF
DNA: TGCAGTGCTCCGTTTGAGGGAGGGGGCAATGAGCAGTTCTTC

V: TRBV24-1
D: NA
J: TRBJ1-1
size: few
CDR3: CATREGNTEAFF
DNA: TGTGCCACCAGGGAAGGGAACACTGAAGCTTTCTTT

V: TRBV13
D: TRBD2
J: TRBJ2-3
size: many
CDR3: CASKQRETDTQYF
DNA: TGTGCCAGCAAACAGCGGGAGACAGATACGCAGTATTTT

V: TRBV27
D: TRBD1
J: TRBJ2-7
size: many
CDR3: CASRQGARYEQYF
DNA: TGTGCCAGCAGACAGGGGGCTAGGTACGAGCAGTACTTC

V: TRBV24-1
D: NA
J: TRBJ2-2
size: NA
CDR3: CATSGDTLFPGELFF
DNA: TGTGCCACCTCGGGGGACACTCTTTTCCCCGGGGAGCTGTTTTTT

V: TRBV6-1
D: NA
J: TRBJ1-2
size: NA
CDR3: CASSKGPNYGYTF
DNA: TGTGCCAGCAGCAAGGGACCGAACTATGGCTACACCTTC

V: TRBV6-5
D: TRBD1
J: TRBJ1-4
size: many
CDR3: CASSYSPGQGNEKLFF
DNA: TGTGCCAGCAGTTACTCTCCGGGACAGGGGAATGAAAAACTGTTTTTT

V: TRBV20-1
D: TRBD1
J: TRBJ1-1
size: many
CDR3: CSASGTGGSGTEAFF
DNA: TGCAGTGCTAGTGGGACAGGGGGCTCCGGCACTGAAGCTTTCTTT

V: TRBV11-2
D: NA
J: TRBJ1-1
size: many
CDR3: CASSFFSNTEAFF
DNA: TGTGCCAGCAGCTTTTTCTCGAACACTGAAGCTTTCTTT

V: TRBV20-1
D: TRBD2
J: TRBJ2-1
size: many
CDR3: CSARVLAGGPNEQFF
DNA: TGCAGTGCTAGAGTTCTGGCGGGAGGCCCCAATGAGCAGTTCTTC

V: TRBV24-1
D: TRBD1
J: TRBJ2-1
size: NA
CDR3: CATSDSGTGLYEQFF
DNA: TGTGCCACCAGTGACTCCGGGACAGGGTTGTATGAGCAGTTCTTC

V: TRBV20-1
D: NA
J: TRBJ2-3
size: NA
CDR3: CSASPLGDTQYF
DNA: TGCAGTGCTAGCCCTCTTGGCGATACGCAGTATTTT

V: TRBV3-1
D: TRBD2
J: TRBJ2-2
size: NA
CDR3: CASSRGGSAVGELFF
DNA: TGTGCCAGCAGCCGGGGCGGGAGCGCTGTCGGGGAGCTGTTTTTT

V: TRBV11-2
D: TRBD2
J: TRBJ2-1
size: few
CDR3: CASSLVGGGPNEQFF
DNA: TGTGCCAGCAGCTTAGTGGGGGGAGGGCCGAATGAGCAGTTCTTC

V: TRBV3-1
D: NA
J: TRBJ2-7
size: many
CDR3: CASSQVVGSSYEQYF
DNA: TGTGCCAGCAGCCAAGTCGTCGGAAGTTCCTACGAGCAGTACTTC

V: TRBV29-1
D: NA
J: TRBJ1-3
size: NA
CDR3: CSVEDREDSLYSGNTIYF
DNA: TGCAGCGTTGAAGATCGGGAGGACAGTCTCTACTCTGGAAACACCATATATTTT

V: TRBV12-3/TRBV12-4
D: TRBD1
J: TRBJ2-7
size: many
CDR3: CASSSGTGGFYEQYF
DNA: TGTGCCAGCAGTTCCGGGACAGGGGGCTTCTACGAGCAGTACTTC

V: TRBV11-2
D: NA
J: TRBJ2-5
size: many
CDR3: CASSSNTRETQYF
DNA: TGTGCCAGCAGCTCGAACACTAGAGAGACCCAGTACTTC

V: TRBV6-1
D: TRBD2
J: TRBJ2-2
size: few
CDR3: CASRGTSGTGTGELFF
DNA: TGTGCCAGCAGGGGGACTAGCGGGACGGGGACCGGGGAGCTGTTTTTT

V: TRBV6-1
D: NA
J: TRBJ1-1
size: many
CDR3: CASPLGSTGAPPMNTEAFF
DNA: TGTGCCAGTCCCTTGGGCTCTACTGGCGCACCCCCCATGAACACTGAAGCTTTCTTT

V: TRBV20-1
D: NA
J: TRBJ1-2
size: NA
CDR3: CSARTYGYTF
DNA: TGCAGTGCTAGAACCTATGGCTACACCTTC

V: TRBV7-6
D: TRBD2
J: TRBJ2-3
size: many
CDR3: CASSLTTSGGTDTQYF
DNA: TGTGCCAGCAGCTTAACGACTAGCGGGGGGACAGATACGCAGTATTTT

V: TRBV3-1
D: NA
J: TRBJ2-7
size: many
CDR3: CASSHRGPVEQYF
DNA: TGTGCCAGCAGCCACAGGGGCCCCGTCGAGCAGTACTTC

V: TRBV29-1
D: NA
J: TRBJ1-1
size: few
CDR3: CSVEDTGNSDTEAFF
DNA: TGCAGCGTTGAGGATACAGGGAATTCGGACACTGAAGCTTTCTTT

V: TRBV6-1
D: TRBD1
J: TRBJ2-3
size: many
CDR3: CASSFSGQGVGTDTQYF
DNA: TGTGCCAGCAGTTTCTCCGGACAGGGGGTAGGCACAGATACGCAGTATTTT

V: TRBV18
D: NA
J: TRBJ1-1
size: many
CDR3: CASSPPQGNTEAFF
DNA: TGTGCCAGCTCACCACCGCAGGGGAACACTGAAGCTTTCTTT

V: TRBV5-5
D: TRBD2
J: TRBJ2-5
size: few
CDR3: CASSRNRTSLYQETQYF
DNA: TGTGCCAGCAGCCGAAATCGGACTAGCTTGTACCAAGAGACCCAGTACTTC

V: TRBV20-1
D: TRBD1
J: TRBJ1-1
size: many
CDR3: CSARRQGGTEAFF
DNA: TGCAGTGCTAGAAGACAGGGGGGCACTGAAGCTTTCTTT